The following is a TCR beta chain sequence with its context. Its target is not known. Using its own MiXCR run on the RT-PCR reads, TCRdb lists one record per CDR3 protein. The sample has 500,000 to 650,000 distinct CDR3 sequences, 6% to 9% seen once; the top ten hold roughly 13%. There are 16 residues in the CDR3. Germline CDR1 and CDR2: SEHNR and FQNEAQ (reference sequence). Unmatched junction bases numbered 7, after V lost 0 bases and J lost 4 bases. The sample is drawn from a study of response to subunit inactivated influenza vaccine. Regarding the study as a whole: Only a handful of new T cells, the authors suggested, are recruited with each seasonal influenza vaccination.

The V call is TRBV7-9, the J call TRBJ1-2; 8 bases map to TRBD1. Sequenced material: PBMCs from blood, taken less than 25 months after vaccination. The clonotype was recovered from a man between 50 and 75 years old who received an inactivated influenza vaccine. The CDR3 sequence: CASSLAAGQGFYGYTF. The CDR3 nucleotides read TGTGCCAGCAGCTTAGCGGCAGGACAGGGATTCTATGGCTACACCTTC.